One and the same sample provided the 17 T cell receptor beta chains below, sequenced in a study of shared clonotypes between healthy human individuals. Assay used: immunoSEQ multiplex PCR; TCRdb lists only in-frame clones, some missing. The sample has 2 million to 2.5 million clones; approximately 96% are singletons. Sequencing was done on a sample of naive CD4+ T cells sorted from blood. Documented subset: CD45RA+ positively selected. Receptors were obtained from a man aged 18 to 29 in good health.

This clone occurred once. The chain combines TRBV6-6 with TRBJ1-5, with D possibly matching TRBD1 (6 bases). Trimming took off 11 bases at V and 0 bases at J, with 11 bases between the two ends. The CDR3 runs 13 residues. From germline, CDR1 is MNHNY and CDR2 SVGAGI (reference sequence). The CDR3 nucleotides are TGTGCCGAGGGGGGTTCTAGCAATCAGCCCCAGCATTTT. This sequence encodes CAEGGSSNQPQHF.

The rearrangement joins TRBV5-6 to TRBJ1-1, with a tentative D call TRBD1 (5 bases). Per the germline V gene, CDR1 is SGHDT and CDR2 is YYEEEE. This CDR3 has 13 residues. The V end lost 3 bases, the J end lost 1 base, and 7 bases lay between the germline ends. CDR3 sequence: CASSSGENTEAFF. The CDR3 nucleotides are TGTGCCAGCAGCTCGGGGGAGAACACTGAAGCTTTCTTT.

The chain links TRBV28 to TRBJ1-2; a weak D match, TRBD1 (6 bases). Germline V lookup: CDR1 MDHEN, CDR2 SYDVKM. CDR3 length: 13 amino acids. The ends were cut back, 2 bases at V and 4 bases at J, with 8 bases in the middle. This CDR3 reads CASSLKGGYGYTF. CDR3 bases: TGTGCCAGCAGTTTAAAAGGGGGCTATGGCTACACCTTC.

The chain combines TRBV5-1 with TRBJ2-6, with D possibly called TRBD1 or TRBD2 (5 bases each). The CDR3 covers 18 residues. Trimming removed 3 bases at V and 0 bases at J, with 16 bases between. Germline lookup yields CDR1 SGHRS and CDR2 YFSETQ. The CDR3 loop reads CASSSLGTLSSGANVLTF. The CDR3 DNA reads TGCGCCAGCAGCTCCCTAGGGACCCTGTCCTCTGGGGCCAACGTCCTGACTTTC.

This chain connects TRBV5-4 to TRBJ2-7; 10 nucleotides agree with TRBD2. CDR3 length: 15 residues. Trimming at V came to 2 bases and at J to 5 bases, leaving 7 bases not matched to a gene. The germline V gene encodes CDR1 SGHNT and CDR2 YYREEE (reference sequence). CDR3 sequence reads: CASSFGGTSEHEQYF. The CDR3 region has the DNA TGTGCCAGCAGCTTTGGTGGGACTAGCGAACACGAGCAGTACTTC.

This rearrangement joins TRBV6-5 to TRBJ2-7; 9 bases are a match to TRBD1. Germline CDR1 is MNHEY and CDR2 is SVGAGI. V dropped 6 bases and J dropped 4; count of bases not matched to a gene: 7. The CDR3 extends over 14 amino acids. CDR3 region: CASRLGQGMYEQYF. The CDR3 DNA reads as TGTGCCAGCAGGTTAGGACAGGGGATGTACGAGCAGTACTTC.

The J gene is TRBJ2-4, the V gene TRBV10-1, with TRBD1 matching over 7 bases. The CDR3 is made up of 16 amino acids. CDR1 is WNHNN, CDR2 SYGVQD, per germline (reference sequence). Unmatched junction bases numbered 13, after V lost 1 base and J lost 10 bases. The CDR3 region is CASSEYGDSRKGIQYF. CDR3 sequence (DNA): TGCGCCAGCAGTGAGTACGGGGACAGCCGGAAAGGGATTCAGTACTTC.

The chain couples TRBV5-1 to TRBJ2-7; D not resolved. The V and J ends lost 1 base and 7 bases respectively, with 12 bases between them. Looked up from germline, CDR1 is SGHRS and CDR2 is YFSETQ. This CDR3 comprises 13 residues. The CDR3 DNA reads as TGCGCCAGCAGCTTGAGGCAGATCGGGGAGCAGTACTTC. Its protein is CASSLRQIGEQYF.

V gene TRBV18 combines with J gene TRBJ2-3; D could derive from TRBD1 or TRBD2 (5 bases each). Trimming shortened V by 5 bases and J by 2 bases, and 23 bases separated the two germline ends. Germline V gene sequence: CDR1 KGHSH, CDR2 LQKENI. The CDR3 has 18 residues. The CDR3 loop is CASSRDRITGVPTDTQYF. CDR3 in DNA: TGTGCCAGCTCAAGGGACCGGATTACAGGTGTCCCCACAGATACGCAGTATTTT.

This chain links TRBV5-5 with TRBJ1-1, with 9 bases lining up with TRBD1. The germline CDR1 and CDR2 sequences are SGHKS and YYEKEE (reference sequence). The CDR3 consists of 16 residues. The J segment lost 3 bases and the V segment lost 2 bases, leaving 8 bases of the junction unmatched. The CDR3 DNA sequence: TGTGCCAGCAGCTTCCCGACAGGGGGGAAAGACACTGAAGCTTTCTTT. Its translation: CASSFPTGGKDTEAFF.

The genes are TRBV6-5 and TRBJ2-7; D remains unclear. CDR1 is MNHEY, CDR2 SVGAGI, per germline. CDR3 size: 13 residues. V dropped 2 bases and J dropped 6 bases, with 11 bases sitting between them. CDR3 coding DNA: TGTGCCAGCAGTTACACCAGGCTTAGCGAGCAGTACTTC. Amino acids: CASSYTRLSEQYF.

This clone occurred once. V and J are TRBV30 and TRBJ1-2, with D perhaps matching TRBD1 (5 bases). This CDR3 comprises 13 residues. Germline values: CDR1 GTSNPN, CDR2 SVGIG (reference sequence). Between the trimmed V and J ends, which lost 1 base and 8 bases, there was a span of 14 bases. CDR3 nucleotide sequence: TGTGCCTGGAGTGGAGTAGGGGTGGTCGGCTACACCTTC. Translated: CAWSGVGVVGYTF.

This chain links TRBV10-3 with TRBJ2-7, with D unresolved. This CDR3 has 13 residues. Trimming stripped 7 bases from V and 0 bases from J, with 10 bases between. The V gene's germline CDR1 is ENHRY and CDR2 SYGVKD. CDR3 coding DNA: TGTGCCATCACGCCGGAGAGCTCCTACGAGCAGTACTTC. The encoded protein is CAITPESSYEQYF.

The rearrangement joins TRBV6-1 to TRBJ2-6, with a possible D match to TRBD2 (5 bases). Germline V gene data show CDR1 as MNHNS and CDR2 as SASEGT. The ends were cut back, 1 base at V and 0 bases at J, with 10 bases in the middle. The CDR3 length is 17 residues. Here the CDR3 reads CASSEGAGYSGANVLTF. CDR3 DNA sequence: TGTGCCAGCAGTGAAGGCGCGGGTTACTCTGGGGCCAACGTCCTGACTTTC.

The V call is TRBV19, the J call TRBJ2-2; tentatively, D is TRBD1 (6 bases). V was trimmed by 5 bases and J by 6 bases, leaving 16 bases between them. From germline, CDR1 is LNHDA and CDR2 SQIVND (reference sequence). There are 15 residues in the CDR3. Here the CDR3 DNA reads TGTGCCAGTAGTTCCGCGAACAGGGCCGCCGGGGAGCTGTTTTTT. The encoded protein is CASSSANRAAGELFF.

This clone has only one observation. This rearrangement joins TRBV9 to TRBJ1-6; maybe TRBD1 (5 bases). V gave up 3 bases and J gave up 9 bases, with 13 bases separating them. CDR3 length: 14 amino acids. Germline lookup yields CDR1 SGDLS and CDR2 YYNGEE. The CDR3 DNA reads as TGTGCCAGCAGCGCCCGGGACGGGGGTTCACCCCTCCACTTT. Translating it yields CASSARDGGSPLHF.

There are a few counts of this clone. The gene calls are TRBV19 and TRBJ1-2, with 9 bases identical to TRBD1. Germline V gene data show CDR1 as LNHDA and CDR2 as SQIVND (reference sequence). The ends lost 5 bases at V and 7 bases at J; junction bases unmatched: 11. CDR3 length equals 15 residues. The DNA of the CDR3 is TGTGCCAGTAGTTTCCTCGTCGGGACAGGGAGTGGCTACACCTTC. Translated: CASSFLVGTGSGYTF.